The clone carrying this T cell receptor (beta chain) was found many times. Its antigen is undetermined. On the basis of clinical symptoms, serum thyroxine and TRAb, thyroid ultrasound and orbital computed tomography, diagnoses were made. This entry comes from a study of T cells in Graves' hyperthyroidism and ophthalmopathy. Findings of the study overall: A model built on 13 V-J features separated ophthalmopathy from stable hyperthyroidism.

From RNA transcripts, TCR beta CDR3 regions were amplified. The primer set for the first-round RT-PCR of the TCR CDR3 was HTBI. TCRdb ran MiXCR on the multiplex PCR reads and lists one entry per CDR3 protein. Of about 660,000 distinct CDR3 sequences listed, 45% are singletons. The sample was peripheral blood or thyroid tissue (not recorded which). The receptor was isolated from an adult man with Graves' disease, either hyperthyroidism or ophthalmopathy (not recorded which).

The CDR3 nucleotides are TGTGCCAGCAGCTTAGGGGACAGGGCCGCCGCACCCCTCCACTTT. Its protein product is CASSLGDRAAAPLHF. J is TRBJ1-6 and V is TRBV7-8, with 9 nucleotides matching TRBD1. Germline-derived CDR1 and CDR2 are SGHVS and FQNEAQ. V trimming: 1 base; J trimming: 11 bases; junction bases outside the gene matches: 6. The CDR3 is 15 residues long.